This T cell receptor beta chain was obtained from a study of breast tumors, draining lymph nodes, adjacent tissues. Study-level points and caveats: The data were judged consistent with most tumor T cells coming from lymph node and expanding in tumor.

V lost 4 bases and J 1 base, leaving 5 bases between the germline ends. The length of the CDR3 is 13 residues. CDR1 is SGHVS and CDR2 is FNYEAQ in the germline V gene. This clonotype counts as medium-sized. Its antigen is as yet unknown. TCRdb re-derived calls from the multiplex PCR reads in MiXCR, one entry per CDR3 protein. The sample lists about 14,000 distinct CDR3 sequences, 55% occurring once. The TCR comes from a female donor with breast cancer. Some clones in this sample may be carry-over from other donors' samples. Sequencing used tumor-adjacent breast tissue. The chain employs TRBV7-6 and TRBJ1-3; D gene uncertain. CDR3 sequence reads: CASSSRSGNTIYF. CDR3 nucleotides: TGTGCCAGCAGCTCCCGTTCTGGAAACACCATATATTTT.